Below are 5 T cell receptor beta chains sequenced from a single sample in a study of T cell responses to AZD1222 COVID-19 vaccine. Libraries were prepared by immunoSEQ multiplex PCR; TCRdb keeps only in-frame clonotypes and omits some of them. The table lists tens of thousands of clones, 70% to 90% of them singletons. The material sequenced was peripheral blood, taken on day 0 of AZD1222 vaccination. The receptor set was obtained from an adult in good health.

The V gene is TRBV6-6, the J gene TRBJ1-2; no definite D call. The CDR3 contains 14 residues. Germline CDR1 reads MNHNY; CDR2 reads SVGAGI (reference sequence). Trimming removed 4 bases at V and 8 bases at J, with 17 bases between. The CDR3 is CASSSPTLSEGYTF. The CDR3 nucleotides are TGTGCCAGCAGTTCCCCGACACTATCGGAGGGCTACACCTTC.

This chain joins TRBV19 and TRBJ1-4, with 8 bases fitting TRBD1. The CDR3 extends over 16 amino acids. The germline V gene encodes CDR1 LNHDA and CDR2 SQIVND (reference sequence). Germline trimming cut 5 bases from V and 0 bases from J; bases unmatched to any gene: 5. The CDR3 DNA reads TGTGCCAGTAGTCCCGGGACAGGTGCAACTAATGAAAAACTGTTTTTT. Amino acid sequence: CASSPGTGATNEKLFF.

V is TRBV6-5 and J is TRBJ1-2; D perhaps matches TRBD1 (5 bases). Looked up from germline, CDR1 is MNHEY and CDR2 is SVGAGI. The germline V and J ends were trimmed by 4 bases and 14 bases, with 17 bases remaining between them. The length of the CDR3 is 12 residues. The CDR3 loop reads CASSSTGTPRTF. CDR3 sequence (DNA): TGTGCCAGCAGTTCCACCGGGACCCCGCGGACCTTC.

The gene calls are TRBV14 and TRBJ1-1; no clear D gene. CDR1 and CDR2 from the germline V gene are SGHDN and FVKESK. CDR3 length equals 14 residues. Between the trimmed V and J ends, which lost 0 bases and 4 bases, there was a span of 9 bases. The CDR3 reads CASSQDEDLTEAFF. The CDR3 region has the DNA TGTGCCAGCAGCCAAGATGAGGACCTCACTGAAGCTTTCTTT.

This clone was detected only a few times. The rearrangement joins TRBV13 to TRBJ2-7; tentatively, D is TRBD2 (5 bases). Germline CDR1 is PRHDT and CDR2 is FYEKMQ (reference sequence). The CDR3 length is 17 residues. Trimming took off 4 bases at V and 0 bases at J, with 19 bases between the two ends. CDR3 amino acids: CASSYGGSAQSSYEQYF. The CDR3 DNA sequence: TGTGCCAGCAGCTATGGAGGTAGCGCCCAAAGCTCCTACGAGCAGTACTTC. Together with reference TRBV13 and TRBJ2-7, the CDR3 gives the full variable domain: AAGVIQSPRHLIKEKRETATLKCYPIPRHDTVYWYQQGPGQDPQFLISFYEKMQSDKGSIPDRFSAQQFSDYHSELNMSSLELGDSALYFCASSYGGSAQSSYEQYFGPGTRLTVT.